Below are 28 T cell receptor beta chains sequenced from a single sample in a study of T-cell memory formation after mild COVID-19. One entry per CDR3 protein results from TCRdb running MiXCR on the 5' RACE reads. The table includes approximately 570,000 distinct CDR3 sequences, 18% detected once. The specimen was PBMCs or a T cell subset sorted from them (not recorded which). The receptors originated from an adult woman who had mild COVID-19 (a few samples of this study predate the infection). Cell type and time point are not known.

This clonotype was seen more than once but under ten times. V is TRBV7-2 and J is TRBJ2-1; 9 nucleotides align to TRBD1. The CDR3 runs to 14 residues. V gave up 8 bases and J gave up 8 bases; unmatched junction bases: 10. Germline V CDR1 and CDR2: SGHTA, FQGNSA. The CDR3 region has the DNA TGTGCCAGCGGGAGGAGGACAGGGGCCGATGAGCAGTTCTTC. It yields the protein CASGRRTGADEQFF.

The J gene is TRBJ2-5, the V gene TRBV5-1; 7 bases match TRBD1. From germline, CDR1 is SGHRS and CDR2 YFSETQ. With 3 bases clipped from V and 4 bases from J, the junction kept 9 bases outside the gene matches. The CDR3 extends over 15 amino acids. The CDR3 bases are TGCGCCAGCAGCTCCGCGGTAGACAGGGTAGAGACCCAGTACTTC. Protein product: CASSSAVDRVETQYF.

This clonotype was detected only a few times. CDR3 in amino acids: CASRPGQSSFYSNQPQHF. The DNA of the CDR3 is TGTGCCAGCAGACCGGGACAGTCTTCATTTTATAGCAATCAGCCCCAGCATTTT. V gene TRBV6-2 or TRBV6-3 combines with J gene TRBJ1-5; 7 nucleotides agree with TRBD1. The germline CDR1 and CDR2 sequences are MNHEY and SVGEGT. CDR3 length: 18 amino acids. The V segment lost 6 bases and the J segment 0 bases; nucleotides outside the gene matches: 14.

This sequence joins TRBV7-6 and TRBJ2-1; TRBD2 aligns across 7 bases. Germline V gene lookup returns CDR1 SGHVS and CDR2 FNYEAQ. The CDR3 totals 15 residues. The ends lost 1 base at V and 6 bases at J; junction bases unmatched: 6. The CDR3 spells CASSLVAGEPNEQFF. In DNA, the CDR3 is TGTGCCAGCAGCTTAGTTGCGGGAGAACCCAATGAGCAGTTCTTC.

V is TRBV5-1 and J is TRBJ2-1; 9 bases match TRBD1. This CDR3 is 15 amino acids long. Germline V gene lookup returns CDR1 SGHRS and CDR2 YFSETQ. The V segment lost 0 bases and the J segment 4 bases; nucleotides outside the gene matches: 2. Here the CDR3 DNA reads TGCGCCAGCAGCTTGGACAGGGGGCGTTACAATGAGCAGTTCTTC. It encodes CASSLDRGRYNEQFF.

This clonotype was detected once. CDR3 DNA: TGTGCCAGCAACGAGGGAGGCCAAGAGACCCAGTACTTC. Its protein product is CASNEGGQETQYF. The V and J genes are TRBV13 and TRBJ2-5; possible D gene TRBD2, 6 bases. This CDR3 contains 13 residues. V gave up 7 bases and J gave up 1 base, with 10 bases separating them. Germline V lookup: CDR1 PRHDT, CDR2 FYEKMQ (reference sequence).

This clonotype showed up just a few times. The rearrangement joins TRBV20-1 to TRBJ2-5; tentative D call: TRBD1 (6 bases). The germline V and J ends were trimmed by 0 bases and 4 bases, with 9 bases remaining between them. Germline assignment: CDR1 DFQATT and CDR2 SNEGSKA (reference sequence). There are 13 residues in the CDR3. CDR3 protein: CSAREPTGETQYF. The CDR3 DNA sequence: TGCAGTGCTAGAGAGCCGACAGGAGAGACCCAGTACTTC.

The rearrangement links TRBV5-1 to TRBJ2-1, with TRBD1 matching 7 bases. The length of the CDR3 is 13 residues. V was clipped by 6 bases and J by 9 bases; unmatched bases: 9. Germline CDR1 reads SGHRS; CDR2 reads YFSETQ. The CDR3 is CASTSTGLIEQFF. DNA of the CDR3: TGCGCCAGCACGTCGACAGGGTTGATTGAGCAGTTCTTC.

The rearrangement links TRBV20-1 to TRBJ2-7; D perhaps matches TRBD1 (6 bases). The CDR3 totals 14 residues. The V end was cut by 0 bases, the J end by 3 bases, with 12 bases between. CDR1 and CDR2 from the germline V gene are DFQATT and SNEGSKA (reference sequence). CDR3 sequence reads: CSARDPGQGYEQYF. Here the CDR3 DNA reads TGCAGTGCTAGAGATCCGGGACAAGGCTACGAGCAGTACTTC.

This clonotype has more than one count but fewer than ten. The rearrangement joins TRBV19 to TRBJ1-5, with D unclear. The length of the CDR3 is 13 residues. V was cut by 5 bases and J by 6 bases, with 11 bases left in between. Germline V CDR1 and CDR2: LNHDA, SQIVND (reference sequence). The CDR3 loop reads CASSRGQAQPQHF. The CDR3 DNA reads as TGTGCCAGTAGTCGAGGGCAGGCTCAGCCCCAGCATTTT. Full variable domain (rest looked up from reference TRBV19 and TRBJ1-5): DGGITQSPKYLFRKEGQNVTLSCEQNLNHDAMYWYRQDPGQGLRLIYYSQIVNDFQKGDIAEGYSVSREKKESFPLTVTSAQKNPTAFYLCASSRGQAQPQHFGDGTRLSIL.

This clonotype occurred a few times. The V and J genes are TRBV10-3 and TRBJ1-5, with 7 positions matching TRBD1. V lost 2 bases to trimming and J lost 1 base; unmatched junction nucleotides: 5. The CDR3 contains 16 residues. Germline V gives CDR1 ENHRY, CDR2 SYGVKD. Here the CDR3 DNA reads TGTGCCATCAGTGAGACGGGGACAGACAGCAATCAGCCCCAGCATTTT. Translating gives CAISETGTDSNQPQHF.

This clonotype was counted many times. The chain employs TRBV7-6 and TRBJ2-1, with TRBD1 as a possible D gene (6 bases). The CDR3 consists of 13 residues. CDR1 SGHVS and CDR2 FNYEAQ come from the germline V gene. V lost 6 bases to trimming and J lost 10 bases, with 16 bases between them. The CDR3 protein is CASSSERGTEQFF. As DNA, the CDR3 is TGTGCCAGCAGTTCCGAAAGGGGGACAGAGCAGTTCTTC.

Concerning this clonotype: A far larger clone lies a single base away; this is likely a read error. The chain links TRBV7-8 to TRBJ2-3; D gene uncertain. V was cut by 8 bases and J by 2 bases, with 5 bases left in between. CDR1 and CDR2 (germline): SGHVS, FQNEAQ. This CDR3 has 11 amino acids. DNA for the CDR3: TGTGCCAGCGGCCTCACAGATACGCAGTATTTT. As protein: CASGLTDTQYF.

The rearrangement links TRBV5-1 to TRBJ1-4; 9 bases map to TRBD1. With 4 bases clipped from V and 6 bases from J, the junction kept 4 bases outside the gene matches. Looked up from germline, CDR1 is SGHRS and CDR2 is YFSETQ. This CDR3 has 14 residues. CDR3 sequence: CASSMGQGHEKLFF. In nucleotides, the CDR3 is TGCGCCAGCAGCATGGGACAGGGACATGAAAAACTGTTTTTT. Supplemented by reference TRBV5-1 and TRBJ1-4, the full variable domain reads KAGVTQTPRYLIKTRGQQVTLSCSPISGHRSVSWYQQTPGQGLQFLFEYFSETQRNKGNFPGRFSGRQFSNSRSEMNVSTLELGDSALYLCASSMGQGHEKLFFGSGTQLSVL.

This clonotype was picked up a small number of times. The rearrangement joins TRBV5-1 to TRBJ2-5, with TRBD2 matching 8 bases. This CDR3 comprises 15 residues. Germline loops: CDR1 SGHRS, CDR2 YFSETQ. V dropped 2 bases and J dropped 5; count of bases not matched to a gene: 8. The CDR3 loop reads CASSLTSGPSETQYF. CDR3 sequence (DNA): TGCGCCAGCAGCTTAACTAGCGGCCCAAGTGAGACCCAGTACTTC. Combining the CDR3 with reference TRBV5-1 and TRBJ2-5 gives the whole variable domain KAGVTQTPRYLIKTRGQQVTLSCSPISGHRSVSWYQQTPGQGLQFLFEYFSETQRNKGNFPGRFSGRQFSNSRSEMNVSTLELGDSALYLCASSLTSGPSETQYFGPGTRLLVL.

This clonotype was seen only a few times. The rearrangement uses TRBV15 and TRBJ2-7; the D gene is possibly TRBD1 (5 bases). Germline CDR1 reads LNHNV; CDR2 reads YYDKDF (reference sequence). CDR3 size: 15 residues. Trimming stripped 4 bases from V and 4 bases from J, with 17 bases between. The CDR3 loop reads CATSTHLRVGYEQYF. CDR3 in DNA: TGTGCCACCAGCACTCATCTCAGGGTGGGTTACGAGCAGTACTTC.

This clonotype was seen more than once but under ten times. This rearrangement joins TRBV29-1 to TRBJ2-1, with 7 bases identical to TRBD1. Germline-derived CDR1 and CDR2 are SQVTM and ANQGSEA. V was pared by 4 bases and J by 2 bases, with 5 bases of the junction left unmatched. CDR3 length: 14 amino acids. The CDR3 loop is CSVVPGGPYNEQFF. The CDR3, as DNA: TGCAGCGTTGTCCCAGGGGGACCCTACAATGAGCAGTTCTTC.

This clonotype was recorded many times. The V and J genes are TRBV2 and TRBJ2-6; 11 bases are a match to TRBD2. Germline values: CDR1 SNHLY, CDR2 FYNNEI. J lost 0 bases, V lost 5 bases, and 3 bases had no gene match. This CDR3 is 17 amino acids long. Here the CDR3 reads CASSLTSGGSGANVLTF. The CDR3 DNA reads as TGTGCCAGCAGTCTAACTAGCGGGGGCTCTGGGGCCAACGTCCTGACTTTC.

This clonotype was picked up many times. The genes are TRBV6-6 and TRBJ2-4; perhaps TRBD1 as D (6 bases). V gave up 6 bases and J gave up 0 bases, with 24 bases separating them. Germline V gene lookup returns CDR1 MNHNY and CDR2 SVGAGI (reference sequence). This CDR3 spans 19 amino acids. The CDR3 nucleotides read TGTGCCAGCAGCGACTTGACTAACAGGGCGGCCCTAGCCAAAAACATTCAGTACTTC. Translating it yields CASSDLTNRAALAKNIQYF.

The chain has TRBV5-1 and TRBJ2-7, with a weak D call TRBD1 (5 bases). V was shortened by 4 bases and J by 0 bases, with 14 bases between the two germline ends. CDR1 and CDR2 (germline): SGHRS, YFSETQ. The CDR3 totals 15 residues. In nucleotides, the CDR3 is TGCGCCAGCAGCAACCTCAGGGTTAGCTCCTACGAGCAGTACTTC. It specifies CASSNLRVSSYEQYF.

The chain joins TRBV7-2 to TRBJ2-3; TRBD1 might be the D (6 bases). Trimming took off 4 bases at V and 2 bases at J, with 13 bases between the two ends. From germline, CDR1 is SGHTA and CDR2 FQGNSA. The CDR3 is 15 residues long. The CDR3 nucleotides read TGTGCCAGCAGCTCCGGGACACCCGTCACAGATACGCAGTATTTT. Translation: CASSSGTPVTDTQYF.

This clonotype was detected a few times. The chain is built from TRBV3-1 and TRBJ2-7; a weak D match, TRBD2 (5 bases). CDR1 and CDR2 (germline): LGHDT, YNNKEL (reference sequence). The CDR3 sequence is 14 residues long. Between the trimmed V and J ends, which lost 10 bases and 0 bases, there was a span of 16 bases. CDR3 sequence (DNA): TGTGCCACCACGAGCGGCATTAGCTCCTACGAGCAGTACTTC. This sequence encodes CATTSGISSYEQYF.

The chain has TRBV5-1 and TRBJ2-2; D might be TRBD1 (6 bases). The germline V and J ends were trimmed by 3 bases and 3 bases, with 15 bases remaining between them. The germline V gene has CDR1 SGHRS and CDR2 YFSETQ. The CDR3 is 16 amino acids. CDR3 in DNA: TGCGCCAGCAGCTGGGCAGGGACACTCGACACCGGGGAGCTGTTTTTT. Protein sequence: CASSWAGTLDTGELFF. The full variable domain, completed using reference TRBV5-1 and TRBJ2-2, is KAGVTQTPRYLIKTRGQQVTLSCSPISGHRSVSWYQQTPGQGLQFLFEYFSETQRNKGNFPGRFSGRQFSNSRSEMNVSTLELGDSALYLCASSWAGTLDTGELFFGEGSRLTVL.

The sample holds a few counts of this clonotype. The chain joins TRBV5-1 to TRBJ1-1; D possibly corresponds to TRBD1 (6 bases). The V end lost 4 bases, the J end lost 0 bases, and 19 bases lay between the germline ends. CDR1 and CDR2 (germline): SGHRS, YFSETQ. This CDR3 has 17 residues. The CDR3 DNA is TGCGCCAGCAGCCCAAGAACAGGGAATTACATGAACACTGAAGCTTTCTTT. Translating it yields CASSPRTGNYMNTEAFF.

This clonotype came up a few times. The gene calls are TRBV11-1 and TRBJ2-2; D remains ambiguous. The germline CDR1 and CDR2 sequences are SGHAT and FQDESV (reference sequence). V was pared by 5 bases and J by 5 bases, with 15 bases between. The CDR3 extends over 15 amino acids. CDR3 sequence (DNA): TGTGCCAGCAGCCCGGCTGGGGTACGGACCGGGGAGCTGTTTTTT. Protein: CASSPAGVRTGELFF.

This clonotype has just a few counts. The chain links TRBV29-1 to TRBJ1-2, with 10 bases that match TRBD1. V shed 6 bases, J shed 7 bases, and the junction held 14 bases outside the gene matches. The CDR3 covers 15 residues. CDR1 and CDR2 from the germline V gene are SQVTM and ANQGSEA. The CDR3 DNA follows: TGCAGCGTCCAAAGAGCGAGACAGGGGGCGACTGGCTACACCTTC. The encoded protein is CSVQRARQGATGYTF. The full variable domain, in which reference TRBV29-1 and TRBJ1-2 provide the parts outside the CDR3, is SAVISQKPSRDICQRGTSLTIQCQVDSQVTMMFWYRQQPGQSLTLIATANQGSEATYESGFVIDKFPISRPNLTFSTLTVSNMSPEDSSIYLCSVQRARQGATGYTFGSGTRLTVV.

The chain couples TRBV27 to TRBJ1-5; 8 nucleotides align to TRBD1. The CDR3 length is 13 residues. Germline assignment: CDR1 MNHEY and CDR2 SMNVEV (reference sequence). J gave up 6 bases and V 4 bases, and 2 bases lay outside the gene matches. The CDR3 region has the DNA TGTGCCAGCAGTTCGGACAGGGTTCAGCCCCAGCATTTT. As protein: CASSSDRVQPQHF.

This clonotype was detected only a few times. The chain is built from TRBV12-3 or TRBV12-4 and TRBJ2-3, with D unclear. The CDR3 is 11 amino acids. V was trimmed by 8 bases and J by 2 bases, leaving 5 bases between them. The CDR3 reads CASGYTDTQYF. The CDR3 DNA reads TGTGCCAGCGGCTACACAGATACGCAGTATTTT.